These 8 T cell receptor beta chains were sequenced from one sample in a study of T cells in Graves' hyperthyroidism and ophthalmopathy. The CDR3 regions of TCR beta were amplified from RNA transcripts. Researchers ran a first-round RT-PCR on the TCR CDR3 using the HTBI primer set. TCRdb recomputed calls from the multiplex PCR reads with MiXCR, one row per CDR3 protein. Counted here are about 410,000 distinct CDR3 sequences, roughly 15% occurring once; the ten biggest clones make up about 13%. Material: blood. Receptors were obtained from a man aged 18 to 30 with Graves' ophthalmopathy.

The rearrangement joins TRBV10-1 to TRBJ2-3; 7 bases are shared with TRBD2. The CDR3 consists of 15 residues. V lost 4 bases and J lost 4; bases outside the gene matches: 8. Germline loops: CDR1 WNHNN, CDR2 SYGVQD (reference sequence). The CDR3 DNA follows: TGCGCCAGCAGTGGGACTAGTGGGAGCGCAGATACGCAGTATTTT. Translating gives CASSGTSGSADTQYF.

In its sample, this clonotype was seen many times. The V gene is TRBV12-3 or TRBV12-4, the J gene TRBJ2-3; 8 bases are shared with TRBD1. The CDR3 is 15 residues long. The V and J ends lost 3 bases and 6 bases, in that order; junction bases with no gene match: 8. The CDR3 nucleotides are TGTGCCAGCAGTTTTCAACAGGGGGGTTTGGATACGCAGTATTTT. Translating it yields CASSFQQGGLDTQYF.

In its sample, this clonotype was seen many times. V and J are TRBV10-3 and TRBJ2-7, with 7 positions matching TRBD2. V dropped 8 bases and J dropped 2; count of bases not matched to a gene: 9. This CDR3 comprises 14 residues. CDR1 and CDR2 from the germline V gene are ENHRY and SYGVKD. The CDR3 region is CAIWDPGTTYEQYF. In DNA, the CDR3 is TGTGCCATCTGGGACCCCGGGACTACCTACGAGCAGTACTTC.

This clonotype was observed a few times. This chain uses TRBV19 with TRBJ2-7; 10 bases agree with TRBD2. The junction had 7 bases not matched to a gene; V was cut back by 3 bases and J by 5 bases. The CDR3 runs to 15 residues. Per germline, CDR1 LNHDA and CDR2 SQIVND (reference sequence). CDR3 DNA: TGTGCCAGTAGTATCGCCGGGACTAGCGAACACGAGCAGTACTTC. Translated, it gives CASSIAGTSEHEQYF.

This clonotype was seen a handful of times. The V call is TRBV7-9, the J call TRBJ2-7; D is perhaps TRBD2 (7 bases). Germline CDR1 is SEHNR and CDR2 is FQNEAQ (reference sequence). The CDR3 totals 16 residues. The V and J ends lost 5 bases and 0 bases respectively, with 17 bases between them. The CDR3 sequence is CASSLKKGGLSYEQYF. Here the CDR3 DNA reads TGTGCCAGCAGCCTCAAAAAGGGGGGGCTCTCCTACGAGCAGTACTTC. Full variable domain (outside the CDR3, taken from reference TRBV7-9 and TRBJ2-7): DTGVSQNPRHKITKRGQNVTFRCDPISEHNRLYWYRQTLGQGPEFLTYFQNEAQLEKSRLLSDRFSAERPKGSFSTLEIQRTEQGDSAMYLCASSLKKGGLSYEQYFGPGTRLTVT.

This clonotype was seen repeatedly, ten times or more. CDR3 amino acids: CASVGADRVYEQYF. The CDR3 DNA follows: TGCGCCAGCGTGGGGGCGGACAGGGTCTACGAGCAGTACTTC. This chain uses TRBV5-1 with TRBJ2-7, with 8 bases fitting TRBD1. This CDR3 has 14 residues. V lost 7 bases to trimming and J lost 3 bases; unmatched junction nucleotides: 9. Germline CDR1 SGHRS, CDR2 YFSETQ.

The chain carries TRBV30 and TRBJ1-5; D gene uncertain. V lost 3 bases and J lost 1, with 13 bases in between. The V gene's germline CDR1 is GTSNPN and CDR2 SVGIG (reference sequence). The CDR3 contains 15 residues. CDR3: CAWSEGGLSNQPQHF. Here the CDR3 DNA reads TGTGCCTGGAGCGAAGGCGGGCTCAGCAATCAGCCCCAGCATTTT. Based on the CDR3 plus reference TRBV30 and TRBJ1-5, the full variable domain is SQTIHQWPATLVQPVGSPLSLECTVEGTSNPNLYWYRQAAGRGLQLLFYSVGIGQISSEVPQNLSASRPQDRQFILSSKKLLLSDSGFYLCAWSEGGLSNQPQHFGDGTRLSIL.

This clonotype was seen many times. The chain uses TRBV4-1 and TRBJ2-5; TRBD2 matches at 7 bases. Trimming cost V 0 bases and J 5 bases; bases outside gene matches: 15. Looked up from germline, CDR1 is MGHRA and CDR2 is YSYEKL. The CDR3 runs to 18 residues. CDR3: CASSQEVWAGERGETQYF. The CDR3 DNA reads TGCGCCAGCAGCCAAGAGGTTTGGGCGGGGGAGAGAGGGGAGACCCAGTACTTC.